The sequence of this T cell receptor (beta chain) was determined in a study of T cell repertoires in cytomegalovirus infection. In germline, CDR1 is KGHDR, CDR2 SFDVKD. CDR3 length equals 15 residues. Trimming cost V 6 bases and J 2 bases; bases outside gene matches: 4. Study results and limitations: Dominating the ex vivo response were HLA-C-restricted CMV-specific TCR beta clonotypes. Cumulative frequency (of public TCR beta family members) identified carriers of CMV plus the relevant HLA.

This clonotype was counted many times. Its antigen is currently unknown. TCRdb passed the reads through MiXCR, listing each CDR3 protein once. The sample records hundreds of thousands of distinct CDR3 sequences, about 11% being singletons. The receptor was isolated from a human donor in good health (CMV status not recorded). Some clones in this sample may be carry-over from other donors' samples. This chain connects TRBV24-1 to TRBJ2-5; 11 nucleotides agree with TRBD2. Sequencing input: PBMCs. CDR3 protein: CATSKTSGVQETQYF. For the CDR3, the DNA is TGTGCCACCAGTAAGACTAGCGGGGTTCAAGAGACCCAGTACTTC.